This T cell receptor beta chain came from a study of blood T cell repertoires in COVID-19. Germline CDR1 and CDR2: LNHDA and SQIVND (reference sequence). The CDR3 length is 15 residues. Deletions cut 8 bases from V and 1 base from J, with 17 bases between. The table came from immunoSEQ multiplex PCR; TCRdb's copy has only in-frame clones and leaves some out. The sample shows 130,000 to 150,000 clones, roughly 90% of them seen only once. The sequencing input was peripheral blood. This chain links TRBV19 with TRBJ1-2; D perhaps matches TRBD1 (5 bases). This receptor was taken from a man aged 65-85 years with acute or convalescent COVID-19. CDR3 bases: TGTGCCAGTCTCCCGGACATGGAGTTTAACTATGGCTACACCTTC. Translated: CASLPDMEFNYGYTF. The full variable domain, completed using reference TRBV19 and TRBJ1-2, is DGGITQSPKYLFRKEGQNVTLSCEQNLNHDAMYWYRQDPGQGLRLIYYSQIVNDFQKGDIAEGYSVSREKKESFPLTVTSAQKNPTAFYLCASLPDMEFNYGYTFGSGTRLTVV.